Sequencing of this TCR beta chain was carried out in a study of spatial heterogeneity in lung cancer (dated by TCRdb to between 2018 and 2021). General notes on the study: Beta-chain transcripts were consistently detected in greater numbers than alpha-chain transcripts, which likely reflects a higher abundance of beta-chain transcripts. In the raw uncorrected reads, each unique combination of TCR and UMI appeared on average more than ten times. The study quantitatively compared TCR alpha and beta repertoires across multiple tumor regions, matched nontumor lung and blood in non-small cell lung cancer. Nonsynonymous mutation counts, determined by whole-exome sequencing of tumor tissue, were related to features of the TCR repertoire. Both alpha and beta chains were TCR-sequenced in samples taken at surgery, namely 220 tumor regions, 64 matched nontumor lung samples and 55 to 60 PBMC samples.

Library generation was performed with 5' RACE. TCRdb records NextSeq 500 as the sequencer. The TCR library protocol attached a unique molecular identifier to each TCR cDNA molecule to allow correction of PCR and sequencing errors. The study's processing was this. Decombinator tools were used for TCR identification, UMI-based error correction and CDR3 extraction. TCRs above a frequency of 2 per 1,000, corresponding to the top 1% of the tumor frequency distribution, were defined as expanded. Rényi diversity was computed with the R vegan package after subsampling each repertoire 100 times to 5,000 TCRs. To build CDR3 similarity networks, amino acid triplet string-kernel similarity was used, and CDR3s were connected when their pairwise similarity was above 0.82. The public reads were reanalyzed by TCRdb: fastp trimming at Q25, MiXCR alignment, in-frame beta chains only. Rows are unified per CDR3 protein, each entry keeping the most common DNA and genes. Here the V and J calls rest on TCRdb's processing, not on the authors' analysis. For this sample the table gives tens of thousands of distinct CDR3 sequences, of which about 12% were detected only once. The biggest ten clones account for roughly 41% of the sample.

A word on this clonotype: No antigen is known for it. Base qualities are not provided; no much larger clone lies one nucleotide away.

The CDR3, from cysteine to phenylalanine, totals 14 residues. Only CDR3 DNA is held: 42 bases, read in frame from base 1. The germline V gene gives CDR1 as SQVTM and CDR2 as ANQGSEA. From V the trimming removes 7 bases and from J it removes 7 bases, while the gene matches leave 8 bases of the junction unaccounted for. Study-level results and caveats: Confirming at a functional level the hypothesis that regional TCRs recognize regional mutations was considered to require additional single-cell paired TCR alpha and beta sequencing. Ubiquitous expanded tumor TCRs were detected in blood more often at tumor resection than at routine follow-up.

The time point label corresponds to: sample taken at primary tumor resection. For TCR sequencing, whole RNA was extracted from tumor and nontumor lung tissue, or from cryopreserved PBMC samples, and no cell sorting was done. Donors were under 95 patients with early-stage, untreated non-small cell lung cancer from the lung TRACERx cohort. A patient was chosen for TCR sequencing only when enough RNA was available from at least two tumor regions. The input for sequencing was PBMCs, taken at surgery. The rearranged segments are TRBV29-1 and TRBJ2-2, with 11 central nucleotides matching TRBD1. This TCR derives from a male donor with early-stage non-small cell lung cancer. The CDR3 loop reads CSAGQGASIGELFF. The sequenced DNA: TGCAGCGCCGGACAGGGGGCGTCTATCGGGGAGCTGTTTTTT.